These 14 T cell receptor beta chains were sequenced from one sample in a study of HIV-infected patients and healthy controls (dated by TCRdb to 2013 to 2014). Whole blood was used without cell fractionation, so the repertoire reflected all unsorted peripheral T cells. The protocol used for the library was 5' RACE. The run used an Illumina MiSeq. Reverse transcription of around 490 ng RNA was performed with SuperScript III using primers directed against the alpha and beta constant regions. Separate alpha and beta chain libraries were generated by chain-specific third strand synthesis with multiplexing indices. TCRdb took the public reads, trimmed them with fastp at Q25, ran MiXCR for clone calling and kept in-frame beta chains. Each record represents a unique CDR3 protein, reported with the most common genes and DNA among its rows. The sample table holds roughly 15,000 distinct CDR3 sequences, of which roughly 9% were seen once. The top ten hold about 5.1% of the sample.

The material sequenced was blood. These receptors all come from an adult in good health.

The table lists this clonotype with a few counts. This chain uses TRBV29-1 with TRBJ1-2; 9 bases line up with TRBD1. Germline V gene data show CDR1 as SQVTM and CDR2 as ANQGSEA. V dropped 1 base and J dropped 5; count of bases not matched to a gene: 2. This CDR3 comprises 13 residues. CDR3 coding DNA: TGCAGCGTTGAAGTCGACAGGGGGTATGGCTACACCTTC. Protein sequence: CSVEVDRGYGYTF.

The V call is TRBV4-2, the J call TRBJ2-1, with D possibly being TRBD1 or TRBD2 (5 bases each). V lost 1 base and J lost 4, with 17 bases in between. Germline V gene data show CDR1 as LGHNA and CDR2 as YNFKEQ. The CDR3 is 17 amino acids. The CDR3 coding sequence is TGTGCCAGCAGCCAAGGAAACATCGGGGACCCTTACAATGAGCAGTTCTTC. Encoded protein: CASSQGNIGDPYNEQFF.

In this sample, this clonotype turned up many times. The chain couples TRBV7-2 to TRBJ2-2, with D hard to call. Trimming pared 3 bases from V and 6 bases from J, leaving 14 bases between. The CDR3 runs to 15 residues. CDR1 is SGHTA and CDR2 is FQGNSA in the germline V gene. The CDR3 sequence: CASSFPTLKPGELFF. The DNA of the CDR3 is TGTGCCAGCAGCTTCCCCACCCTGAAACCCGGGGAGCTGTTTTTT.

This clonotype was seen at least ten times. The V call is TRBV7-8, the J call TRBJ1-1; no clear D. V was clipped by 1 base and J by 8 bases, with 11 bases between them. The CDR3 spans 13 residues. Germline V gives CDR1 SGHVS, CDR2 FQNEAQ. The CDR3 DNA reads TGTGCCAGCAGCTTAGAAGGACGTTCCGAAGCTTTCTTT. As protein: CASSLEGRSEAFF.

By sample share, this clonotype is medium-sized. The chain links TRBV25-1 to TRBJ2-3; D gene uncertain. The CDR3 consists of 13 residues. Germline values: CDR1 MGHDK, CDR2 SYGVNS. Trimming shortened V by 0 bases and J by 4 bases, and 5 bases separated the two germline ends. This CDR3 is CASSEYPADTQYF. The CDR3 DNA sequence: TGTGCCAGCAGTGAATACCCAGCAGATACGCAGTATTTT.

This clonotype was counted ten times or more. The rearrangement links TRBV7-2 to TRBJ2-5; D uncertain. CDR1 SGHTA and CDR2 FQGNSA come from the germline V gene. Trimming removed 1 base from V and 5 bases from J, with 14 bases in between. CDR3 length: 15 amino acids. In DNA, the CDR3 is TGTGCCAGCAGCTTAGTGTTCGAGAGGTTGGAGACCCAGTACTTC. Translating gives CASSLVFERLETQYF.

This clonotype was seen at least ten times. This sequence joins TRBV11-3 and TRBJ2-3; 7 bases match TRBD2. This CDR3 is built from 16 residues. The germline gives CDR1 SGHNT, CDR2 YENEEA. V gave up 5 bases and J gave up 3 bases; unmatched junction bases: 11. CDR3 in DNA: TGTGCCAGCAGCCCCCGACGGGCTAGCGGAACAGATACGCAGTATTTT. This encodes CASSPRRASGTDTQYF.

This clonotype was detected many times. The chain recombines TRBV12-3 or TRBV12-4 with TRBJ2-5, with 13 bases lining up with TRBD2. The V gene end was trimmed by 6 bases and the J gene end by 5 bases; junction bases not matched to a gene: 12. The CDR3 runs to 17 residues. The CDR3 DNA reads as TGTGCCAGCAGGTCCGGGACTAGCGGGACCCCAGTCGAGACCCAGTACTTC. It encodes CASRSGTSGTPVETQYF.

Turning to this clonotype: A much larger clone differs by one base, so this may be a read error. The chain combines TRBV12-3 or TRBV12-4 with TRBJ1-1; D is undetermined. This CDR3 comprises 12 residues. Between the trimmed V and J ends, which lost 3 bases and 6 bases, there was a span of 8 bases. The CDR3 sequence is CASSLVAAEAFF. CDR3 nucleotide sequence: TGTGCCAGCAGTTTGGTGGCAGCTGAAGCTTTCTTT.

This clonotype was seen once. The CDR3 DNA is TGTGCCAGCACCGGGACAGGGGCCATGGGGGCCAACGTCCTGACTTTC. It translates to CASTGTGAMGANVLTF. V gene TRBV12-3 or TRBV12-4 combines with J gene TRBJ2-6; 10 bases agree with TRBD1. There are 16 residues in the CDR3. Trimming removed 7 bases from V and 4 bases from J; junction bases left unmatched: 7.

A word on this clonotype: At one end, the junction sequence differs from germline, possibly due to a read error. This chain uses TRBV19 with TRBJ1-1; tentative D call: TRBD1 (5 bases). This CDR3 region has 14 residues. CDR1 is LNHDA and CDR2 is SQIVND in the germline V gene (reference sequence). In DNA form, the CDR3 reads TGTGTCAGTAGTATTGACGGCAGGGCTCCTGAAGCTTTCTTT. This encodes CVSSIDGRAPEAFF.

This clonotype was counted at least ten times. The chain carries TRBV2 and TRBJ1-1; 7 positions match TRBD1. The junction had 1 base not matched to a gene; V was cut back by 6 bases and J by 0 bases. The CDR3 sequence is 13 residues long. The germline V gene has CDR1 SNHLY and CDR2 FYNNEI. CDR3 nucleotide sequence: TGTGCCAGCAGGGGACAGCTGAACACTGAAGCTTTCTTT. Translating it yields CASRGQLNTEAFF.

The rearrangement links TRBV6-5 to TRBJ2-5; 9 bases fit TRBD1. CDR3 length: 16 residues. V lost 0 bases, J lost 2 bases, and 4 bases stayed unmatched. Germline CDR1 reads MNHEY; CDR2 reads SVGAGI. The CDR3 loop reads CASSYSPDRGQETQYF. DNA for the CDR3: TGTGCCAGCAGTTACTCCCCGGACAGGGGTCAAGAGACCCAGTACTTC.

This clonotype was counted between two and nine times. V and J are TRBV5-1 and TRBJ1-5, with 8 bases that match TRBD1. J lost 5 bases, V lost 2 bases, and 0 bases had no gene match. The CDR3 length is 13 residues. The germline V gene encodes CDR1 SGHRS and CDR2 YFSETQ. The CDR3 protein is CASSLQGDQPQHF. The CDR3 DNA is TGCGCCAGCAGCTTACAGGGGGATCAGCCCCAGCATTTT. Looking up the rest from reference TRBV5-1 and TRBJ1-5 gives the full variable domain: KAGVTQTPRYLIKTRGQQVTLSCSPISGHRSVSWYQQTPGQGLQFLFEYFSETQRNKGNFPGRFSGRQFSNSRSEMNVSTLELGDSALYLCASSLQGDQPQHFGDGTRLSIL.